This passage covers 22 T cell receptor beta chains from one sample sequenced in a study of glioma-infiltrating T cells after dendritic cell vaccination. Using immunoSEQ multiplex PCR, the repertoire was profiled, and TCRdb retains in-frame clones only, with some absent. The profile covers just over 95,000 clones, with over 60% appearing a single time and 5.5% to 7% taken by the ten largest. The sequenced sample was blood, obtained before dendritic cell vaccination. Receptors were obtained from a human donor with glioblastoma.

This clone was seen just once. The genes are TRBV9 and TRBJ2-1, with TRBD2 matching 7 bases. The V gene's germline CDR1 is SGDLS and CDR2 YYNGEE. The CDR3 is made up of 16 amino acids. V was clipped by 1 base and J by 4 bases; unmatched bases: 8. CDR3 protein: CASSVLGGEPYNEQFF. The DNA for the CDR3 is TGTGCCAGCAGCGTATTGGGGGGGGAGCCGTACAATGAGCAGTTCTTC.

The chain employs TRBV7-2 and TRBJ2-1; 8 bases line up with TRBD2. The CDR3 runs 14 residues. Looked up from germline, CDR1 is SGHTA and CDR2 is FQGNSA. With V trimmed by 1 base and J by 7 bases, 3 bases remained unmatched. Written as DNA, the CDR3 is TGTGCCAGCAGCTTAGACGGGACTAGTAATGAGCAGTTCTTC. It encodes CASSLDGTSNEQFF.

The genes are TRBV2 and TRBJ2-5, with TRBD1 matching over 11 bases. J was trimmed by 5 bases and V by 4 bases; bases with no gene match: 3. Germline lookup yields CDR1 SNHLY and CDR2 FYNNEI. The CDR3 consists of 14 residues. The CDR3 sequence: CASSGTGGRETQYF. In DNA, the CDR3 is TGTGCCAGCAGTGGGACAGGGGGCAGGGAGACCCAGTACTTC.

The CDR3 nucleotides are TGTGCCAGCAGTTACTTTAGCGGGAGTTGGGTCAATGAGCAGTTCTTC. It specifies CASSYFSGSWVNEQFF. The V gene is TRBV6-5, the J gene TRBJ2-1, with 9 nucleotides matching TRBD2. CDR1 and CDR2 from the germline V gene are MNHEY and SVGAGI. The CDR3 extends over 16 amino acids. The V gene end was trimmed by 1 base and the J gene end by 6 bases; junction bases not matched to a gene: 7.

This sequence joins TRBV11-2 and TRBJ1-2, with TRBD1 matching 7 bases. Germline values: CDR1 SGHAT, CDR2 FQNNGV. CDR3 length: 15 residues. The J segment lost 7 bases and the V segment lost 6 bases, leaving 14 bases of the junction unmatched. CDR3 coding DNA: TGTGCCAGCAGGACCGGAGGAGGGGGCGCGGGTGGCTACACCTTC. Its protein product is CASRTGGGGAGGYTF.

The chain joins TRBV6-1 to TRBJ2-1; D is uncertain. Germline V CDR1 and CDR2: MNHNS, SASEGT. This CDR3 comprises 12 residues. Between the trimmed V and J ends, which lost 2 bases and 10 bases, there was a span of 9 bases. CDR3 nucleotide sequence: TGTGCCAGCAGTGAAACGGGTCGGGAGCAGTTCTTC. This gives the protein CASSETGREQFF.

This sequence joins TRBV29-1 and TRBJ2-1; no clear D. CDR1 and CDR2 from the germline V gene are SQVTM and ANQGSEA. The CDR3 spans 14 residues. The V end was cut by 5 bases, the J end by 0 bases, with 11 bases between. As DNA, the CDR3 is TGCAGCGTTACTGACATACGCTCCTACAATGAGCAGTTCTTC. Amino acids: CSVTDIRSYNEQFF.

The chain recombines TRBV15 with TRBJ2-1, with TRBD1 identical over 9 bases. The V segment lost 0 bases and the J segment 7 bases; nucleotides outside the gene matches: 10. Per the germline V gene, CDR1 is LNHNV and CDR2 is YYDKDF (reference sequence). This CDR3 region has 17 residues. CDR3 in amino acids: CATSRDRGQGRRNEQFF. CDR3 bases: TGTGCCACCAGCAGAGACAGGGGACAGGGTCGGCGAAATGAGCAGTTCTTC.

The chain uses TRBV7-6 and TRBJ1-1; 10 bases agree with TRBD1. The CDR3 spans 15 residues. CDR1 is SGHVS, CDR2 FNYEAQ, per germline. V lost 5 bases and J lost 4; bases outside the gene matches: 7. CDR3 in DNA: TGTGCCAGCAGCCACGGGACAGGGGTGATCACTGAAGCTTTCTTT. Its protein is CASSHGTGVITEAFF.

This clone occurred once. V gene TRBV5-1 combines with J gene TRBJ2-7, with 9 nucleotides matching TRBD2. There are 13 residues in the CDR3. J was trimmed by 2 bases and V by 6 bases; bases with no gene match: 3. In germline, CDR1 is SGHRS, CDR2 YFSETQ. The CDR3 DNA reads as TGCGCCAGCAAGGCGGGGGGGACCTACGAGCAGTACTTC. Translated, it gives CASKAGGTYEQYF.

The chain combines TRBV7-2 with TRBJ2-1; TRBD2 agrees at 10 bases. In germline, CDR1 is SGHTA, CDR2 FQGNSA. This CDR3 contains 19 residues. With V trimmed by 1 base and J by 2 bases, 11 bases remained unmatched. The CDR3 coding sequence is TGTGCCAGCAGCTTAGGAAGGTCTAGCGGGAGAATTCCCTACAATGAGCAGTTCTTC. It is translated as CASSLGRSSGRIPYNEQFF.

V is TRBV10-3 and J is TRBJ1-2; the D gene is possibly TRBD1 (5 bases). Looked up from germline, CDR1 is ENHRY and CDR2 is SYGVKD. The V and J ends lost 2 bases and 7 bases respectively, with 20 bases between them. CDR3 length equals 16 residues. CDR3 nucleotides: TGTGCCATCAGTGAGGGGGCTGCTGGGGGGGTCTCTGGCTACACCTTC. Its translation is CAISEGAAGGVSGYTF.

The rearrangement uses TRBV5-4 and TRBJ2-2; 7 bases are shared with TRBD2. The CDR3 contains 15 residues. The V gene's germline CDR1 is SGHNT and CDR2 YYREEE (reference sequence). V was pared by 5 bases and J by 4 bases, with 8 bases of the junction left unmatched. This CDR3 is CASSQRGGGTGELFF. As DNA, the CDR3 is TGTGCCAGCAGTCAGCGGGGTGGGGGCACCGGGGAGCTGTTTTTT.

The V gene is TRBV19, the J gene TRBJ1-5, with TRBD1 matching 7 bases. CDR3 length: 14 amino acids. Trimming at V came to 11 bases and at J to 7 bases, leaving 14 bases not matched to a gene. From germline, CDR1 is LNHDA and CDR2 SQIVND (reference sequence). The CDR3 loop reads CAAAQGRGSQPQHF. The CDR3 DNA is TGTGCCGCGGCACAGGGGCGAGGGTCCCAGCCCCAGCATTTT.

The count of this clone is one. CDR3 protein: CASNGRQGAPWGDQPQHF. Written as DNA, the CDR3 is TGTGCCAGCAATGGGAGACAGGGGGCCCCATGGGGTGATCAGCCCCAGCATTTT. The V and J genes are TRBV2 and TRBJ1-5, with 10 bases aligning to TRBD1. The germline V gene has CDR1 SNHLY and CDR2 FYNNEI. Trimming took 7 bases from V and 5 from J; bases not matched to a gene: 17. This CDR3 spans 18 amino acids.

The CDR3 loop reads CASSLVRGGPKTGANVLTF. Here the CDR3 DNA reads TGCGCCAGCAGCTTGGTGAGGGGGGGGCCCAAAACTGGGGCCAACGTCCTGACTTTC. The chain recombines TRBV5-1 with TRBJ2-6; D is perhaps TRBD2 (7 bases). Trimming removed 0 bases from V and 2 bases from J, with 18 bases in between. Germline lookup yields CDR1 SGHRS and CDR2 YFSETQ. CDR3 length: 19 residues.

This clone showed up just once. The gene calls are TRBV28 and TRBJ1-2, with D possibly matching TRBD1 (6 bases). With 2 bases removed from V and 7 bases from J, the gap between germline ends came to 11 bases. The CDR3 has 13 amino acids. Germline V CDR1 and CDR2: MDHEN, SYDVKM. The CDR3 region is CASSLGGALGYTF. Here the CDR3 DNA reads TGTGCCAGCAGTTTAGGGGGGGCGCTTGGCTACACCTTC.

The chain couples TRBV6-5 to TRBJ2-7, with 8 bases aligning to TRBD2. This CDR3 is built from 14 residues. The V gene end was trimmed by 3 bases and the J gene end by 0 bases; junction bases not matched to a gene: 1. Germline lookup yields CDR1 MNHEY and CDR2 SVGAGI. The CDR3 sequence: CASSYSGNSYEQYF. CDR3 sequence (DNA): TGTGCCAGCAGTTATAGCGGGAACTCCTACGAGCAGTACTTC.

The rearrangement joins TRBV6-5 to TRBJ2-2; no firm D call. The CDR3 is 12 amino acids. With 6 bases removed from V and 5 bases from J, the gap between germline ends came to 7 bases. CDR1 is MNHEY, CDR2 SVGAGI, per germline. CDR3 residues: CASRILTGELFF. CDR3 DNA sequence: TGTGCCAGCAGAATCTTGACCGGGGAGCTGTTTTTT.

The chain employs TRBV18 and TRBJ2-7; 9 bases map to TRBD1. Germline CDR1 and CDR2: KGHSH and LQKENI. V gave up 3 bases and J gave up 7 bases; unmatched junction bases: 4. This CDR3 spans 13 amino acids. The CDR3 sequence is CASSPGQGDEQYF. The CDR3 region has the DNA TGTGCCAGCTCACCGGGACAGGGTGATGAGCAGTACTTC.

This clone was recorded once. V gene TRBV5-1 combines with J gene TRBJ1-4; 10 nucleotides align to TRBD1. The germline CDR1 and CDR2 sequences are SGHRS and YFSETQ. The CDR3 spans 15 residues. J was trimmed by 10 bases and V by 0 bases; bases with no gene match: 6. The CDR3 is CASSLAGDRGGKLFF. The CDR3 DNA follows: TGCGCCAGCAGCTTGGCGGGGGACAGGGGTGGAAAACTGTTTTTT.

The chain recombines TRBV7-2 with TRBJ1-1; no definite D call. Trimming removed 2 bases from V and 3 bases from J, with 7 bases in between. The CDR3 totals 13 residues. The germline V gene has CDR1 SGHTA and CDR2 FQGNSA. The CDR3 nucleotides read TGTGCCAGCAGCTTACAGGTCGACACTGAAGCTTTCTTT. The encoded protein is CASSLQVDTEAFF. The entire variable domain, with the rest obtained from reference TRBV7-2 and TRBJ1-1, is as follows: GAGVSQSPSNKVTEKGKDVELRCDPISGHTALYWYRQSLGQGLEFLIYFQGNSAPDKSGLPSDRFSAERTGGSVSTLTIQRTQQEDSAVYLCASSLQVDTEAFFGQGTRLTVV.